Below are 2 T cell receptor beta chains sequenced from a single sample in a study of cytomegalovirus exposure and HLA in healthy donors. The PCR employed 60 Vbeta primers together with 13 Jbeta primers. Libraries were prepared by immunoSEQ multiplex PCR; TCRdb keeps only in-frame clonotypes and omits some of them. The sample table sets out about 64,000 clones. Sequencing used PBMCs. The receptors shown here come from a woman younger than 35 in good health and CMV-seronegative.

The CDR3 protein is CASSRDRDSGLRANGYTF. In DNA form, the CDR3 reads TGCGCCAGCAGCCGCGACAGGGACTCAGGACTACGGGCTAATGGCTACACCTTC. J is TRBJ1-2 and V is TRBV4-1; TRBD1 matches at 7 bases. With 4 bases clipped from V and 6 bases from J, the junction kept 20 bases outside the gene matches. CDR3 length: 18 amino acids. Germline V gene data show CDR1 as MGHRA and CDR2 as YSYEKL.

J is TRBJ2-3 and V is TRBV29-1; 7 nucleotides line up with TRBD2. V trimming: 5 bases; J trimming: 5 bases; junction bases outside the gene matches: 13. In germline, CDR1 is SQVTM, CDR2 ANQGSEA. The CDR3 runs to 15 residues. In DNA form, the CDR3 reads TGCAGCGTTCTCAGCTCCGCGGGAGCGGGAGATACGCAGTATTTT. Translation: CSVLSSAGAGDTQYF.